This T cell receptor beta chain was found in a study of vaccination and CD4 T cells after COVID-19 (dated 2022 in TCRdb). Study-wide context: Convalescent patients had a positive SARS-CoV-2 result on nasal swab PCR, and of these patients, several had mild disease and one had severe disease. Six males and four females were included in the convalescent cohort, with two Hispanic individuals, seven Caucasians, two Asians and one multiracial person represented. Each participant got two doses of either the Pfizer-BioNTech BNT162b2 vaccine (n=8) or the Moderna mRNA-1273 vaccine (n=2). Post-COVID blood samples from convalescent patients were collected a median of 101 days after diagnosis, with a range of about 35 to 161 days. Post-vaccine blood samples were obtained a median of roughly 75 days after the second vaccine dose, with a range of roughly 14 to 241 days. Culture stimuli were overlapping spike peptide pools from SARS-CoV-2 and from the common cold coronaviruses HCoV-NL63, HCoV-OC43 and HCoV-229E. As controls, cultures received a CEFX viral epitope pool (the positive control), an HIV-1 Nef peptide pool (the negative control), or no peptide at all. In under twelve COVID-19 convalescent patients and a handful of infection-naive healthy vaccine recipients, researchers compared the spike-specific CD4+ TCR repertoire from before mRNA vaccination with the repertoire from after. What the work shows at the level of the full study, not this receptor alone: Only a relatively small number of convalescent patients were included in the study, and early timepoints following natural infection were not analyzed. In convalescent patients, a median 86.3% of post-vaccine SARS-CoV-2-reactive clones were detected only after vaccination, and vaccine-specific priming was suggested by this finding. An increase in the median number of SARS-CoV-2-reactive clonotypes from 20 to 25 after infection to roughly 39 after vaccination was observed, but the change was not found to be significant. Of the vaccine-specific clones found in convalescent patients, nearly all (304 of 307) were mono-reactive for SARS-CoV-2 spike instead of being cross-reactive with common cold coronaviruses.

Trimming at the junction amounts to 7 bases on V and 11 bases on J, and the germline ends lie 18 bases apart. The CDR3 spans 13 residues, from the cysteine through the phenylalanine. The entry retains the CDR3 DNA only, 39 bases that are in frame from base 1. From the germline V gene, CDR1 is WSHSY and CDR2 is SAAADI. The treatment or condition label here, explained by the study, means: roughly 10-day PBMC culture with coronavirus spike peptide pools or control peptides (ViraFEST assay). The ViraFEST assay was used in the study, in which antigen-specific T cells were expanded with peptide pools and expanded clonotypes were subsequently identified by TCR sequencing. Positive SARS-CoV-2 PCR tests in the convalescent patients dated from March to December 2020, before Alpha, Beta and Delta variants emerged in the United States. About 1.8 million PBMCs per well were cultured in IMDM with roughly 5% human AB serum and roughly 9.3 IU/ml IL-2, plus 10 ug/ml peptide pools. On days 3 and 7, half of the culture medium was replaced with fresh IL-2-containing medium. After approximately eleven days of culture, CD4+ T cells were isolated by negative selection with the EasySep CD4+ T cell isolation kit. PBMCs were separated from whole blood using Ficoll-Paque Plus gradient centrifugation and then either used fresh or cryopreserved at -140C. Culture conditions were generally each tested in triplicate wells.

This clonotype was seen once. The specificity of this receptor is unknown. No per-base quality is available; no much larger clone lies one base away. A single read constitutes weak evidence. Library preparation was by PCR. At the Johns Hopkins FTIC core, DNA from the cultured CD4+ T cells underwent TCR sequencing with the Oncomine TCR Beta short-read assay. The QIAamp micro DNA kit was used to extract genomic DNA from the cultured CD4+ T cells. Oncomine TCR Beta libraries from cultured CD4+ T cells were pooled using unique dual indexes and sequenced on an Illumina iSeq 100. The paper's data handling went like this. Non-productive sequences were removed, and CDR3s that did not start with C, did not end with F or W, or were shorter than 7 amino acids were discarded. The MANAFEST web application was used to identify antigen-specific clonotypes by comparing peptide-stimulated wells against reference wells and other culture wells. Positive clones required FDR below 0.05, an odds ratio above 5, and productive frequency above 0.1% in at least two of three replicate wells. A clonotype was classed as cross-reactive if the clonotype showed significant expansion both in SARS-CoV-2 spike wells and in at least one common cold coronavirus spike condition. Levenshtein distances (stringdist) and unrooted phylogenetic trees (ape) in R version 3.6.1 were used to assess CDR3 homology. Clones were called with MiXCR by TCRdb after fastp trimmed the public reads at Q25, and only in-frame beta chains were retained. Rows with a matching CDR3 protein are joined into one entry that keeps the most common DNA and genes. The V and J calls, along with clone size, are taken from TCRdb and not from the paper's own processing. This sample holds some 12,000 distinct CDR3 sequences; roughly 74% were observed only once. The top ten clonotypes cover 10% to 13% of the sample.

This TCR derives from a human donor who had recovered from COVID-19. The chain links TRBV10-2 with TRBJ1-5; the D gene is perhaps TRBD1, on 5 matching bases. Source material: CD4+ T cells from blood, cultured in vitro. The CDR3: CASTGTRTGTQHF. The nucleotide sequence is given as TGCGCCAGCACAGGGACCCGGACGGGGACCCAGCATTTT.